The T cell receptor (beta chain) described here comes from a study of regulatory T cells in long-lasting Graves disease. The authors built TCR beta libraries using iRepertoire HTBI primers and Arm-PCR of CDR3 regions. TCRdb used MiXCR to reprocess the multiplex PCR reads, holding one entry per CDR3 protein. The sample includes under 400,000 distinct CDR3 sequences, 15% to 20% of them seen just once. Noted time point: newly diagnosed GD, antithyroid drugs for less than 3 months. Generation of the TCR library employed RNA extracted from PBMCs. With V trimmed by 3 bases and J by 4 bases, 7 bases remained unmatched. Germline V gene lookup returns CDR1 MDHEN and CDR2 SYDVKM. The CDR3 runs 15 residues. This clonotype was seen repeatedly, ten times or more. The data were also submitted as part of a second study, on T cells in Graves' hyperthyroidism and ophthalmopathy.

This TCR came from a man between 40 and 49 years old with Graves disease. The sequencing here drew on peripheral blood mononuclear cells (PBMCs), taken at new diagnosis, from a patient treated with antithyroid drugs. The chain carries TRBV28 and TRBJ2-3, with 7 bases identical to TRBD1. The CDR3: CASSFLTGNADTQYF. The CDR3 nucleotides read TGTGCCAGCAGTTTTTTGACAGGGAACGCAGATACGCAGTATTTT.